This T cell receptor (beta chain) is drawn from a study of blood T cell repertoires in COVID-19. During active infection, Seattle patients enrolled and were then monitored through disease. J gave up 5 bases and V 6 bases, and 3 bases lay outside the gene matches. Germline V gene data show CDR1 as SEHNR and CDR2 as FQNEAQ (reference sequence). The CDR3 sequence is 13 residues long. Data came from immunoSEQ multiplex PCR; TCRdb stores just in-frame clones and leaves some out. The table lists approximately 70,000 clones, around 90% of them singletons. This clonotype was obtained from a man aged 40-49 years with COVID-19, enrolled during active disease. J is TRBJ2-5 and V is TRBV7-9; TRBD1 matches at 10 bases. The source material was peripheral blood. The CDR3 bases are TGTGCCAGCAGACCGACAGGGGGCGAGACCCAGTACTTC. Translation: CASRPTGGETQYF.